The next 27 T cell receptor beta chains were all read from a single sample in a study of blood T cell repertoires in COVID-19 (TCRdb year 2020). Libraries were constructed by the immunoSEQ multiplex PCR assay. Sourced from immuneACCESS, this table was stored by TCRdb with only in-frame sequences that have V and J called. A share of the clones is absent; for the studies checked, an unresolved V gene accounts for under half, and the remainder has no known explanation. This sample is represented by 75,000 to 95,000 clones; roughly 70% of them were singletons. Of the sample, approximately 23% is held by the ten largest clones. The source material was peripheral blood. These receptors originate from a woman aged 60 to 75 in a cohort sampled during active or convalescent COVID-19.

This clone was observed a handful of times. The chain combines TRBV28 with TRBJ1-5; D is uncertain. CDR3 size: 14 residues. The V gene lost 6 bases and the J gene lost 0 bases, with 9 bases spanning the gap. Germline CDR1 MDHEN, CDR2 SYDVKM. The CDR3 DNA reads as TGTGCCAGCAGCGCAAGCTTTAGCAATCAGCCCCAGCATTTT. Translating it yields CASSASFSNQPQHF.

There are a few counts of this clone. The chain is built from TRBV7-8 and TRBJ2-2; D is perhaps TRBD1 (6 bases). CDR3 length equals 15 residues. Between the trimmed V and J ends, which lost 5 bases and 1 base, there was a span of 11 bases. The germline V gene has CDR1 SGHVS and CDR2 FQNEAQ. CDR3 protein: CASSNLQGNTGELFF. The CDR3 DNA reads TGTGCCAGCAGCAACCTACAGGGGAACACCGGGGAGCTGTTTTTT.

The gene calls are TRBV2 and TRBJ2-5; 8 bases fit TRBD2. V lost 4 bases, J lost 5 bases, and 9 bases stayed unmatched. The CDR3 runs to 15 residues. The V gene's germline CDR1 is SNHLY and CDR2 FYNNEI. The CDR3, as DNA: TGTGCCAGCAGTGTCGAGACTAGCGCTTCGGAGACCCAGTACTTC. It codes for CASSVETSASETQYF. The full variable domain, completed using reference TRBV2 and TRBJ2-5, is EPEVTQTPSHQVTQMGQEVILRCVPISNHLYFYWYRQILGQKVEFLVSFYNNEISEKSEIFDDQFSVERPDGSNFTLKIRSTKLEDSAMYFCASSVETSASETQYFGPGTRLLVL.

The genes are TRBV6-5 and TRBJ1-6; tentatively, D is TRBD1 (5 bases). The CDR3 loop spans 16 amino acids. Trimming removed 2 bases from V and 8 bases from J, with 16 bases in between. Per the germline V gene, CDR1 is MNHEY and CDR2 is SVGAGI. CDR3 nucleotides: TGTGCCAGCAGTTACACCCTACGGGGGTTGCATTCACCCCTCCACTTT. This encodes CASSYTLRGLHSPLHF.

This clone has only a few counts. This chain links TRBV13 with TRBJ1-3, with TRBD1 identical over 7 bases. The CDR3 is made up of 15 amino acids. CDR1 PRHDT and CDR2 FYEKMQ come from the germline V gene (reference sequence). V lost 4 bases and J lost 1; bases outside the gene matches: 4. The CDR3 region is CASSSSGGSGNTIYF. CDR3 in DNA: TGTGCCAGCAGCTCTTCAGGGGGTTCTGGAAACACCATATATTTT.

V and J are TRBV27 and TRBJ1-4; 7 positions match TRBD1. V lost 6 bases to trimming and J lost 4 bases; unmatched junction nucleotides: 11. Germline assignment: CDR1 MNHEY and CDR2 SMNVEV (reference sequence). This CDR3 contains 16 residues. Here the CDR3 reads CASSPQGVLGNEKLFF. In nucleotides, the CDR3 is TGTGCCAGCAGCCCCCAGGGGGTTCTGGGTAATGAAAAACTGTTTTTT.

The chain uses TRBV18 and TRBJ2-7; D perhaps matches TRBD1 (6 bases). Trimming left V 3 bases short and J 3 bases short, with 9 bases between. Germline CDR1 and CDR2: KGHSH and LQKENI. CDR3 length: 13 residues. In DNA form, the CDR3 reads TGTGCCAGCTCACCGGACAGTCTCTACGAGCAGTACTTC. The encoded protein is CASSPDSLYEQYF. Full variable domain (outside the CDR3, taken from reference TRBV18 and TRBJ2-7): NAGVMQNPRHLVRRRGQEARLRCSPMKGHSHVYWYRQLPEEGLKFMVYLQKENIIDESGMPKERFSAEFPKEGPSILRIQQVVRGDSAAYFCASSPDSLYEQYFGPGTRLTVT.

This clone appeared a few times. The J gene is TRBJ2-2, the V gene TRBV10-3; D perhaps matches TRBD2 (5 bases). The V gene's germline CDR1 is ENHRY and CDR2 SYGVKD. Trimming cost V 3 bases and J 7 bases, with 9 bases left between them. The CDR3 runs to 13 residues. The CDR3 sequence is CAISEQSGGELFF. The CDR3 bases are TGTGCCATCAGTGAACAGAGCGGCGGGGAGCTGTTTTTT.

The chain combines TRBV4-1 with TRBJ1-2; TRBD1 aligns across 9 bases. The trim removed 1 base at V and 7 bases at J, leaving 7 bases unmatched. Germline CDR1 MGHRA, CDR2 YSYEKL. This CDR3 spans 15 amino acids. CDR3 bases: TGCGCCAGCAGCCAAGTGGAGACAGGGGGAGTTGGCTACACCTTC. Protein: CASSQVETGGVGYTF.

The V gene is TRBV4-3, the J gene TRBJ1-2; D is possibly TRBD1 (6 bases). CDR3 length equals 15 residues. V lost 2 bases, J lost 2 bases, and 12 bases lay in between. Per germline, CDR1 LGHNA and CDR2 YSLEER. The CDR3 region has the DNA TGCGCCAGCAGCCAAAGGACAGCGAAAAACTATGGCTACACCTTC. Its protein is CASSQRTAKNYGYTF.

This clone occurred once. The chain couples TRBV11-1 to TRBJ2-3; 11 bases agree with TRBD2. CDR3 length: 16 amino acids. Germline CDR1 SGHAT, CDR2 FQDESV (reference sequence). J was trimmed by 4 bases and V by 4 bases; bases with no gene match: 7. CDR3: CASSSVLAGDADTQYF. For the CDR3, the DNA is TGTGCCAGCAGCTCCGTACTAGCGGGGGACGCAGATACGCAGTATTTT. The variable domain in full, completed from reference TRBV11-1 and TRBJ2-3, reads EAEVAQSPRYKITEKSQAVAFWCDPISGHATLYWYRQILGQGPELLVQFQDESVVDDSQLPKDRFSAERLKGVDSTLKIQPAELGDSAMYLCASSSVLAGDADTQYFGPGTRLTVL.

The rearrangement uses TRBV10-3 and TRBJ1-1, with 10 bases that match TRBD1. The ends lost 7 bases at V and 3 bases at J; junction bases unmatched: 2. CDR1 ENHRY and CDR2 SYGVKD come from the germline V gene. This CDR3 region has 13 residues. The CDR3 is CAINGQGDTEAFF. CDR3 sequence (DNA): TGTGCCATCAACGGACAGGGGGACACTGAAGCTTTCTTT.

The rearrangement joins TRBV10-3 to TRBJ1-4, with 7 bases matching TRBD1. The trim removed 0 bases at V and 7 bases at J, leaving 5 bases unmatched. The CDR3 has 15 residues. The germline gives CDR1 ENHRY, CDR2 SYGVKD. The CDR3 bases are TGTGCCATCAGTGAGTCGGCAGGGGGAGGTGAAAAACTGTTTTTT. As protein: CAISESAGGGEKLFF.

The chain joins TRBV7-2 to TRBJ2-5; D may be TRBD2 (6 bases). Germline assignment: CDR1 SGHTA and CDR2 FQGNSA. The germline V and J ends were trimmed by 5 bases and 7 bases, with 20 bases remaining between them. The CDR3 is 15 residues long. CDR3 sequence (DNA): TGTGCCAGCAGCCAAGGATGGGGACCAGCGGGGACCCAGTACTTC. This encodes CASSQGWGPAGTQYF.

This clone was picked up one time. This chain connects TRBV30 to TRBJ2-7; no clear D gene. The CDR3 has 13 residues. V was shortened by 4 bases and J by 3 bases, with 13 bases between the two germline ends. Per the germline V gene, CDR1 is GTSNPN and CDR2 is SVGIG (reference sequence). In nucleotides, the CDR3 is TGTGCCTGGACCCCTTCCGCGATCTACGAGCAGTACTTC. Protein sequence: CAWTPSAIYEQYF.

The chain links TRBV19 to TRBJ2-7; D uncertain. The V end lost 8 bases, the J end lost 2 bases, and 10 bases lay between the germline ends. The germline gives CDR1 LNHDA, CDR2 SQIVND (reference sequence). The CDR3 has 12 amino acids. As DNA, the CDR3 is TGTGCCAGTTTTGACGGAGCCTACGAGCAGTACTTC. It translates to CASFDGAYEQYF.

This chain links TRBV6-5 with TRBJ1-2; a weak D match, TRBD1 (6 bases). Germline CDR1 and CDR2: MNHEY and SVGAGI. With 2 bases removed from V and 4 bases from J, the gap between germline ends came to 11 bases. The length of the CDR3 is 14 residues. The CDR3 nucleotides read TGTGCCAGCAGTTACCGGACAGAAACCTATGGCTACACCTTC. It specifies CASSYRTETYGYTF.

The genes are TRBV6-5 and TRBJ2-3; weak D call: TRBD1 (6 bases). The CDR3 consists of 14 residues. Germline-derived CDR1 and CDR2 are MNHEY and SVGAGI. The V gene lost 5 bases and the J gene lost 2 bases, with 11 bases spanning the gap. CDR3 coding DNA: TGTGCCAGCAGTCCTCGGACAGTCACAGATACGCAGTATTTT. As protein: CASSPRTVTDTQYF.

By its share, this clone is medium-sized. This rearrangement joins TRBV7-6 to TRBJ2-7; no firm D call. Trimming left V 1 base short and J 4 bases short, with 11 bases between. CDR3 length: 14 residues. The germline CDR1 and CDR2 sequences are SGHVS and FNYEAQ. The CDR3 DNA sequence: TGTGCCAGCAGCTTAGAGTCAGGCCCATACGAGCAGTACTTC. Protein sequence: CASSLESGPYEQYF.

In its sample, this clone was seen a few times. This chain joins TRBV21-1 and TRBJ2-3; the D call TRBD2 from the table was never checked on the DNA. TRBV21-1 is annotated as a pseudogene. The CDR3 has 16 amino acids. CDR3 nucleotide sequence: TGTGCCAGCAGCAATAGCGGGGGGCCTTACACAGATACGCAGTATTTT. Encoded protein: CASSNSGGPYTDTQYF.

The V call is TRBV9, the J call TRBJ1-1; D remains ambiguous. CDR3 size: 12 residues. V lost 4 bases to trimming and J lost 3 bases, with 7 bases between them. Germline assignment: CDR1 SGDLS and CDR2 YYNGEE. CDR3 in amino acids: CASSPFHTEAFF. In nucleotides, the CDR3 is TGTGCCAGCAGCCCTTTCCACACTGAAGCTTTCTTT.

The chain links TRBV15 to TRBJ2-7; TRBD2 agrees at 8 bases. Looked up from germline, CDR1 is LNHNV and CDR2 is YYDKDF (reference sequence). This CDR3 is 16 amino acids long. V shed 3 bases, J shed 5 bases, and the junction held 12 bases outside the gene matches. In DNA form, the CDR3 reads TGTGCCACCAGCAGGGCCAGGGGACTAGTGGCAGACGAGCAGTACTTC. As protein: CATSRARGLVADEQYF.

V is TRBV5-1 and J is TRBJ2-5, with 7 bases identical to TRBD2. CDR1 and CDR2 from the germline V gene are SGHRS and YFSETQ. Unmatched junction bases numbered 10, after V lost 3 bases and J lost 2 bases. The CDR3 is 16 residues long. CDR3 sequence: CASSSDMGGIQETQYF. CDR3 nucleotide sequence: TGCGCCAGCAGCTCCGATATGGGGGGGATACAAGAGACCCAGTACTTC.

The chain links TRBV30 to TRBJ1-2; D is unresolved. This CDR3 has 14 residues. Germline V gives CDR1 GTSNPN, CDR2 SVGIG (reference sequence). Trimming pared 1 base from V and 4 bases from J, leaving 13 bases between. The CDR3 is CAWSGLSPGYGYTF. The CDR3 DNA reads as TGTGCCTGGAGTGGTCTCTCGCCGGGCTATGGCTACACCTTC.

The rearrangement uses TRBV7-2 and TRBJ2-7, with D possibly TRBD2 on 5 matching bases. The CDR3 contains 12 residues. V was pared by 5 bases and J by 7 bases, with 12 bases between. Looked up from germline, CDR1 is SGHTA and CDR2 is FQGNSA. In nucleotides, the CDR3 is TGTGCCAGCAGCCCGGCGGGTCTTGAGCAGTACTTC. It yields the protein CASSPAGLEQYF.

The chain is built from TRBV7-9 and TRBJ1-5, with D possibly TRBD1 on 5 matching bases. The ends were cut back, 5 bases at V and 6 bases at J, with 14 bases in the middle. The CDR3 runs to 14 residues. CDR1 SEHNR and CDR2 FQNEAQ come from the germline V gene (reference sequence). The CDR3 loop is CASSRGGASQPQHF. CDR3 nucleotide sequence: TGTGCCAGCAGCCGTGGTGGGGCATCTCAGCCCCAGCATTTT.

The sample holds one count of this clone. The chain carries TRBV5-4 and TRBJ1-2; tentative D call: TRBD1 (6 bases). The germline CDR1 and CDR2 sequences are SGHNT and YYREEE (reference sequence). The CDR3 is 14 amino acids. V lost 6 bases and J lost 3, with 15 bases in between. This chain's CDR3 is CASTTGTDYYGYTF. In DNA, the CDR3 is TGTGCCAGCACAACAGGGACGGACTACTATGGCTACACCTTC.